The clone carrying this T cell receptor beta chain was recorded only once. The sample belongs to a study of blood T cell repertoires in COVID-19. As for the study in general: The United States, Italy and Spain provided the acute and convalescent COVID-19 samples. Nucleic acid was either cDNA or gDNA, and it came from T cells, B-cell-depleted T cells, or PBMCs.

This CDR3 region has 15 residues. The germline gives CDR1 MGHRA, CDR2 YSYEKL. J lost 6 bases, V lost 0 bases, and 2 bases had no gene match. Original processing notes: Quantification of nucleated cells was approximated via reference gene primer amplification. This table comes from immunoSEQ multiplex PCR, and its TCRdb copy is limited to in-frame clones, with some not included. V and J calls plus clone size are reproduced from that table; the DNA served to infer D and trimming. The table lists tens of thousands of clones, 75% to 85% of them singletons. The clonotype originates from a woman older than 75 with acute or convalescent COVID-19. The rearrangement uses TRBV4-1 and TRBJ2-2; 9 bases are a match to TRBD1. Sequencing used peripheral blood. The CDR3: CASSQENRGPGELFF. DNA of the CDR3: TGCGCCAGCAGCCAAGAGAACAGGGGGCCCGGGGAGCTGTTTTTT.